This TCR beta chain was observed in a study of patients and donors after allogeneic stem cell transplantation. Germline CDR1 is GTSNPN and CDR2 is SVGIG (reference sequence). The length of the CDR3 is 16 residues. V dropped 2 bases and J dropped 10 bases, with 21 bases sitting between them. TCRdb ran MiXCR on the RT-PCR reads and lists one entry per CDR3 protein. The profile shows 920,000 or so distinct CDR3 sequences, about a sixth of them singletons. The sequencing sample was made of blood, either unsorted or a sorted T cell fraction (not recorded which). The V gene is TRBV30, the J gene TRBJ1-6; maybe TRBD1 (6 bases). This TCR came from a human donor who was either an allogeneic HSCT recipient or a stem cell or donor lymphocyte infusion donor (not recorded which). It is not recorded whose cells these are; they may come from a transplant donor. The CDR3: CAWSPSEAGESSPLHF. The CDR3 coding sequence is TGTGCCTGGAGTCCCTCCGAAGCAGGGGAATCGTCACCCCTCCACTTT.